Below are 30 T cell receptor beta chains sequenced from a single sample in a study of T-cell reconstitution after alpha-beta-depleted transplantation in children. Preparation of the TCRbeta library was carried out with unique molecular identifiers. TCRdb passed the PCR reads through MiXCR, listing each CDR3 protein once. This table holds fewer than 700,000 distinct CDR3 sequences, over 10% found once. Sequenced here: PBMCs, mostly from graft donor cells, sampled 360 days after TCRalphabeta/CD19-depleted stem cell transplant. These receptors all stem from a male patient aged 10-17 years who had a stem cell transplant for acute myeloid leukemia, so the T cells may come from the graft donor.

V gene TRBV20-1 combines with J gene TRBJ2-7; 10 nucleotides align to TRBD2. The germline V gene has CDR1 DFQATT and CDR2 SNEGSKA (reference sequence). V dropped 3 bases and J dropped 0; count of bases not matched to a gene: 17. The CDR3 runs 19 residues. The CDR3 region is CSASWESGRVLYSSYEQYF. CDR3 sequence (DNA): TGCAGTGCTAGTTGGGAGAGCGGGAGGGTCCTTTACAGCTCCTACGAGCAGTACTTC.

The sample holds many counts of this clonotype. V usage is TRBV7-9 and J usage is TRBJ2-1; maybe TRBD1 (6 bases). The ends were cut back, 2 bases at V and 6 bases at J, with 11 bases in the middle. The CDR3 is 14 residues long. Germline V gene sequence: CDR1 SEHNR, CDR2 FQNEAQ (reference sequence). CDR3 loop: CASSLIGQTNEQFF. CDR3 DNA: TGTGCCAGCAGCTTAATAGGACAGACCAATGAGCAGTTCTTC.

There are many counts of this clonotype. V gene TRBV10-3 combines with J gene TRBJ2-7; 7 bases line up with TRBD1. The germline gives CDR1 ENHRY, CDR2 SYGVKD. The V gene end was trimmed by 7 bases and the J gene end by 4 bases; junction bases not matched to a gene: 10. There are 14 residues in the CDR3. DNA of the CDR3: TGTGCCATCACCCCTTCGGGACAGAATTACGAGCAGTACTTC. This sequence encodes CAITPSGQNYEQYF.

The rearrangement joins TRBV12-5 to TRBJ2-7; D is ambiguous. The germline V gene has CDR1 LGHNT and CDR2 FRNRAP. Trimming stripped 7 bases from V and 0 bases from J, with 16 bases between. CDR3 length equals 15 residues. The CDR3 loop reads CASAPDVSSSYEQYF. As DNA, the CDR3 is TGTGCTAGTGCCCCAGACGTTTCGAGCTCCTACGAGCAGTACTTC.

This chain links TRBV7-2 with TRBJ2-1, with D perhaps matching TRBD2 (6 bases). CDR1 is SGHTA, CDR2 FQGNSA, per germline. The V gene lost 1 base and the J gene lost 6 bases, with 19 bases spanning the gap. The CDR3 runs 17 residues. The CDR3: CASSLGFGFGGGNEQFF. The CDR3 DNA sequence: TGTGCCAGCAGCTTAGGTTTCGGTTTCGGGGGAGGCAATGAGCAGTTCTTC.

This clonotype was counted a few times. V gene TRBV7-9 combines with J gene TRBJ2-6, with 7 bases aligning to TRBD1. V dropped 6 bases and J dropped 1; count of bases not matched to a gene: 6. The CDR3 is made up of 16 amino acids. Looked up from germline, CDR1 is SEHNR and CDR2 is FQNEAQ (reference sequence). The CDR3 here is CASRETGLSGANVLTF. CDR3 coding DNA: TGTGCCAGCAGGGAGACAGGGTTATCTGGGGCCAACGTCCTGACTTTC.

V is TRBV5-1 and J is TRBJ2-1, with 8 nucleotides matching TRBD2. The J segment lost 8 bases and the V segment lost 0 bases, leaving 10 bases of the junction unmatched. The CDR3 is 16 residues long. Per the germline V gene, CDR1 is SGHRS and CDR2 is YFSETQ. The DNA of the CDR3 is TGCGCCAGCAGCTTGGCCCCTAGCGGGCCCGTAGATGAGCAGTTCTTC. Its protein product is CASSLAPSGPVDEQFF. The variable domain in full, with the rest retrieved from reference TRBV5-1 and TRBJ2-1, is KAGVTQTPRYLIKTRGQQVTLSCSPISGHRSVSWYQQTPGQGLQFLFEYFSETQRNKGNFPGRFSGRQFSNSRSEMNVSTLELGDSALYLCASSLAPSGPVDEQFFGPGTRLTVL.

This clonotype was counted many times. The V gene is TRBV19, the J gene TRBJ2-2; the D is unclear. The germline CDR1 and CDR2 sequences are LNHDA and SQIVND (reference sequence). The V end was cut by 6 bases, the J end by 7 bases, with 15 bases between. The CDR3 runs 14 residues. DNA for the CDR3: TGTGCCAGTAGGAGACTTTCTGTTGGCGGGGAGCTGTTTTTT. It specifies CASRRLSVGGELFF.

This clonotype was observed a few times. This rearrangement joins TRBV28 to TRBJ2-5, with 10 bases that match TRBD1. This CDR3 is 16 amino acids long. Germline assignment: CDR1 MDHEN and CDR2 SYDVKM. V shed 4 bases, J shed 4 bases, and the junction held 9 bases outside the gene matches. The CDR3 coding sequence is TGTGCCAGCAGTTCCCCGGGACAGGGGATGGCAGAGACCCAGTACTTC. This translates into CASSSPGQGMAETQYF.

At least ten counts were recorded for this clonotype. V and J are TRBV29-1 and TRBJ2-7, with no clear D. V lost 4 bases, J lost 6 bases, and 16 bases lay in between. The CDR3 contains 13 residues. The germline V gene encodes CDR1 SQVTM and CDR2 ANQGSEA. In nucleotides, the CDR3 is TGCAGCGTTGGAGGTGTGGCAGGTAGCGAGCAGTACTTC. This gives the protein CSVGGVAGSEQYF.

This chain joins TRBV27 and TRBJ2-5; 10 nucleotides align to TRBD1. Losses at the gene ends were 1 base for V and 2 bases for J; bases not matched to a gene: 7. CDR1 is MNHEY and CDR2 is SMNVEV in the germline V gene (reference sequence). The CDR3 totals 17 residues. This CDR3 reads CASSLLGDRGRQETQYF. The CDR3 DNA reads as TGTGCCAGCAGTTTATTGGGGGACAGGGGAAGACAAGAGACCCAGTACTTC.

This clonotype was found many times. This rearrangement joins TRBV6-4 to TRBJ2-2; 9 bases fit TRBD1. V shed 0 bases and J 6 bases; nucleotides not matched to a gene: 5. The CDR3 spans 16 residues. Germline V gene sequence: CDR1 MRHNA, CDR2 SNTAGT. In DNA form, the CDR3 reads TGTGCCAGCAGTGACTCTGGGACAGGGTCATCCGGGGAGCTGTTTTTT. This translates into CASSDSGTGSSGELFF.

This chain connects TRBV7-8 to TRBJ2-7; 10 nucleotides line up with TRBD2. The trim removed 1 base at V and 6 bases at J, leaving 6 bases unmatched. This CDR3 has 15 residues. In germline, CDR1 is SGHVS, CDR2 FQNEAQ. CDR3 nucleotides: TGTGCCAGCAGCTTAGACCTAGCGGGAGTTCGCGAGCAGTACTTC. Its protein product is CASSLDLAGVREQYF.

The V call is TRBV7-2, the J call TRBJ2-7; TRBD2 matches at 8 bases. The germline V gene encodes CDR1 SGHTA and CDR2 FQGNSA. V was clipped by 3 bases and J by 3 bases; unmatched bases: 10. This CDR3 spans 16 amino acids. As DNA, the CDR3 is TGTGCCAGCAGCTTCCCTGTGCAAGCGGGAGTCTACGAGCAGTACTTC. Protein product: CASSFPVQAGVYEQYF.

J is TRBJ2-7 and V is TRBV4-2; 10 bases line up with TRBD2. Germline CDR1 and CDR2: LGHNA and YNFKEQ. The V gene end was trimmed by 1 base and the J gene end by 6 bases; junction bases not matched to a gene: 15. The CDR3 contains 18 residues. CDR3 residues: CASSQVSGGGLAPLEQYF. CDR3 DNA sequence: TGTGCCAGCAGCCAAGTTTCTGGGGGGGGACTAGCGCCGCTCGAGCAGTACTTC.

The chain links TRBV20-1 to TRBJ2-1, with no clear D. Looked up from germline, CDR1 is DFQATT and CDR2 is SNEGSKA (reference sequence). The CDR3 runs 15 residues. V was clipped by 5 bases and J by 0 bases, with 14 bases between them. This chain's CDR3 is CSADLGSISYNEQFF. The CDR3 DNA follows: TGCAGTGCTGATCTAGGAAGTATCTCCTACAATGAGCAGTTCTTC.

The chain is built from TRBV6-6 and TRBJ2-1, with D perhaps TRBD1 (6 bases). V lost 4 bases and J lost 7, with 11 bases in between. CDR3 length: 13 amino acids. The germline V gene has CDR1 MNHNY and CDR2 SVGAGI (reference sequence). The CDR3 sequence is CASSSTGINEQFF. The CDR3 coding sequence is TGTGCCAGCAGTTCAACAGGGATAAATGAGCAGTTCTTC.

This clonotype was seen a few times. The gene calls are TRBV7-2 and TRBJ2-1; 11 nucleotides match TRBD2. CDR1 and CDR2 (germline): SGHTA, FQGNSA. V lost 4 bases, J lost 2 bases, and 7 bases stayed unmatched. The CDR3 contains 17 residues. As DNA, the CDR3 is TGTGCCAGCAGCTCCCCTTTTAGCGGGAGGGCCTACAATGAGCAGTTCTTC. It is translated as CASSSPFSGRAYNEQFF.

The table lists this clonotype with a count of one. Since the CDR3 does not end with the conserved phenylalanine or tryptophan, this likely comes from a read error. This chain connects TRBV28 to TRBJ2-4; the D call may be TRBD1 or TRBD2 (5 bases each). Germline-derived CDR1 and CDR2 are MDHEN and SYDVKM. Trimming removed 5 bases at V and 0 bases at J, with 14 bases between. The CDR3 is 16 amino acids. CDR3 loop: CASSGQGGLAKNIQYY. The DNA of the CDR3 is TGTGCCAGCAGTGGTCAGGGTGGACTAGCCAAAAACATTCAGTACTAC.

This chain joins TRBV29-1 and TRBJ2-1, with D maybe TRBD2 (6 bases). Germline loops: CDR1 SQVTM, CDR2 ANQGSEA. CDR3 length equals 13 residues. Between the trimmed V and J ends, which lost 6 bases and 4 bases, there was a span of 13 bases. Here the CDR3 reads CSVFGGNYNEQFF. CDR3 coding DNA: TGCAGCGTATTCGGAGGGAATTACAATGAGCAGTTCTTC.

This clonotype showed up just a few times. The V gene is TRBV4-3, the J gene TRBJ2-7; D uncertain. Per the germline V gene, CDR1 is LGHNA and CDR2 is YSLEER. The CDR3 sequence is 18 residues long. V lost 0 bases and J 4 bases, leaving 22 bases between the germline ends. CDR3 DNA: TGCGCCAGCAGCCAAGAGAGGCTAGGGCACCCGCGACAATACGAGCAGTACTTC. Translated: CASSQERLGHPRQYEQYF.

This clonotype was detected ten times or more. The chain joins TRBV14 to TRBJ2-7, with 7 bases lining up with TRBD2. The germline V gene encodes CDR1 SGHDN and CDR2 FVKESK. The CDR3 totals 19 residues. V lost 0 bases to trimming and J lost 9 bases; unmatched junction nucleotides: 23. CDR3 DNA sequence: TGTGCCAGCAGCCAAGATTCGCGGGAGATATCCTCTATTTGGGAGGGGCAGTACTTC. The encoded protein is CASSQDSREISSIWEGQYF.

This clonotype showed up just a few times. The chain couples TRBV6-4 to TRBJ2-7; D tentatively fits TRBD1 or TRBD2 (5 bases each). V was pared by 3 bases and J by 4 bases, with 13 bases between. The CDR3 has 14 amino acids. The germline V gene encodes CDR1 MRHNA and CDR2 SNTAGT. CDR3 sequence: CASSEHPGRYEQYF. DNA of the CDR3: TGTGCCAGCAGTGAACACCCGGGGCGTTACGAGCAGTACTTC.

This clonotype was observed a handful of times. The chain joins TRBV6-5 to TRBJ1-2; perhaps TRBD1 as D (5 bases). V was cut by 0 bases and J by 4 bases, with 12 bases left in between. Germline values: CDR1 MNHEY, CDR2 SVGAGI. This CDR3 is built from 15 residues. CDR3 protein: CASSYSGGTRYGYTF. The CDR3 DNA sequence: TGTGCCAGCAGTTACTCGGGCGGGACTCGCTATGGCTACACCTTC.

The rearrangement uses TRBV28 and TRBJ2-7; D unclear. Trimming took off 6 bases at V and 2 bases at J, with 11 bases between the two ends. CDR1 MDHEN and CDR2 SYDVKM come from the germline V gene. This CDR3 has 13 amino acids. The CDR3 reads CASRTFRPYEQYF. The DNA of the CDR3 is TGTGCCAGCAGGACTTTTAGACCCTACGAGCAGTACTTC.

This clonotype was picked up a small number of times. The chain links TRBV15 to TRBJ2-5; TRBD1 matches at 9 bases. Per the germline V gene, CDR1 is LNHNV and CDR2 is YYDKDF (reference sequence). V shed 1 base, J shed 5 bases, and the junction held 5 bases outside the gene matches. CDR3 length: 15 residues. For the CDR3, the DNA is TGTGCCACCAGCAGAGTAACAGGGGGCCGGGAGACCCAGTACTTC. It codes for CATSRVTGGRETQYF.

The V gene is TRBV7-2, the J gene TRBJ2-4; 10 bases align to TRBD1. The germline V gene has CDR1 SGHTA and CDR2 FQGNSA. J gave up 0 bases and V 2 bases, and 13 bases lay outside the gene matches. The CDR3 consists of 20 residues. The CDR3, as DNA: TGTGCCAGCAGCTTACAGGGACGGACAGGGGGAGACATAGCCAAAAACATTCAGTACTTC. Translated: CASSLQGRTGGDIAKNIQYF.

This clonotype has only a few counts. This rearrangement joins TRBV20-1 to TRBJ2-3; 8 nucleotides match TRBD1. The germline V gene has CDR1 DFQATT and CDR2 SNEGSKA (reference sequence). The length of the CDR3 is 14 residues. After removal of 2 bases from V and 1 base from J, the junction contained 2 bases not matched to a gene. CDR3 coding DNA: TGCAGTGCTAGACGGGGACAGGGCACAGATACGCAGTATTTT. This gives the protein CSARRGQGTDTQYF.

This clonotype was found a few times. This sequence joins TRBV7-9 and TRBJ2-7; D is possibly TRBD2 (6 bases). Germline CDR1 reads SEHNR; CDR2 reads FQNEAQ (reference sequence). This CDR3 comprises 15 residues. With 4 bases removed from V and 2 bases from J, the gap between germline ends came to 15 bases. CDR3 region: CASSSRRDAAYEQYF. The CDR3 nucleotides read TGTGCCAGCAGCTCCCGGAGGGACGCGGCCTACGAGCAGTACTTC. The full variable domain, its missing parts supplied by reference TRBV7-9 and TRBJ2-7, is DTGVSQNPRHKITKRGQNVTFRCDPISEHNRLYWYRQTLGQGPEFLTYFQNEAQLEKSRLLSDRFSAERPKGSFSTLEIQRTEQGDSAMYLCASSSRRDAAYEQYFGPGTRLTVT.

CDR3 DNA: TGTGCCAGCAGTTACACCCTCGCCGTAGGGACCTACGAGCAGTACTTC. Translating it yields CASSYTLAVGTYEQYF. The chain uses TRBV6-5 and TRBJ2-7; D not resolved. The CDR3 has 16 residues. Germline V gene sequence: CDR1 MNHEY, CDR2 SVGAGI. V was shortened by 2 bases and J by 2 bases, with 16 bases between the two germline ends.